This passage covers 17 T cell receptor gamma chains from one sample sequenced in a study of Vδ1+ human thymocytes listed by TCRdb under 2018. Their antigen targets remain unknown. The study at large found these results: In contrast to oligoclonal peripheral blood repertoires, thymic TRG and TRD repertoires appeared to be highly polyclonal with Gaussian CDR3 length distributions.

TCRdb shows the sequencer as Illumina MiSeq. RNA extraction was performed with the RNeasy mini kit, and reverse transcription was done with Superscript III. CDR3 amplicons were generated by multiplex PCR with pooled V-gene forward primers and a constant-region reverse primer carrying Illumina adaptor overhangs. Identical DNA sequences were merged into single rows after TCRdb reprocessed the public reads with CATT. For this sample there are approximately 8,700 gamma-chain clones; 56% appear just once. The top ten clones comprise less than 1.5% of the sample. What was sequenced was Vdelta1+ gamma-delta thymocytes from the thymus. This sample's cell subset or site label indicates: FACS-sorted CD3+ TCRalphabeta- TCRVdelta1+ TCRVdelta2- thymocytes. Receptor source: a girl under two years old who had congenital heart surgery.

The V and J genes are TRGV8 and TRGJ1 or TRGJ2. The CDR3 is 14 amino acids. CDR1 is VENAVY, CDR2 YDSYNSRV, per germline. Trimming at V came to 5 bases and at J to 2 bases, leaving 9 bases not matched to a gene. CDR3 loop: CATWAPNDYYKKLF. Written as DNA, the CDR3 is TGTGCCACCTGGGCCCCGAATGATTATTATAAGAAACTCTTT.

This clone turned up a few times. The rearrangement uses TRGV8 and TRGJ1 or TRGJ2. TCRdb carries no J gene annotation; the J gene was assigned here by matching the DNA with germline. With V trimmed by 3 bases and J by 12 bases, 14 bases remained unmatched. This CDR3 comprises 13 residues. Germline assignment: CDR1 VENAVY and CDR2 YDSYNSRV. The CDR3 DNA reads as TGTGCCACCTGGGATTTAGGATTGAGTTCGAAACTCTTT. Translated: CATWDLGLSSKLF.

The chain combines TRGV3 with TRGJ1 or TRGJ2. The J gene is absent in TCRdb and was assigned here via DNA matching to germline. There are 12 residues in the CDR3. Per germline, CDR1 VTNTFY and CDR2 YDVSTARD (reference sequence). J was trimmed by 8 bases and V by 3 bases; bases with no gene match: 7. CDR3 sequence reads: CATWDGKHKKLF. The CDR3 nucleotides read TGTGCCACCTGGGACGGGAAACATAAGAAACTCTTT.

The rearrangement links TRGV4 to TRGJ1 or TRGJ2. The J gene is not listed in TCRdb, so it was assigned here from a DNA match to germline. The length of the CDR3 is 16 residues. The germline gives CDR1 EGSTGY, CDR2 YDSYTSSV. Trimming at V came to 0 bases and at J to 10 bases, leaving 18 bases not matched to a gene. Here the CDR3 reads CATWDGPRASSRKKLF. For the CDR3, the DNA is TGTGCCACCTGGGATGGGCCCCGTGCTAGTTCTAGGAAGAAACTCTTT.

V gene TRGV2 combines with J gene TRGJ1 or TRGJ2. The J gene, absent from TCRdb, was called here by matching the DNA to germline. V dropped 2 bases and J dropped 6; count of bases not matched to a gene: 7. Germline-derived CDR1 and CDR2 are EGSNGY and YDSYNSKV. The CDR3 sequence is 13 residues long. This CDR3 is CATWDVPSYKKLF. CDR3 in DNA: TGTGCCACCTGGGACGTTCCGAGTTATAAGAAACTCTTT.

This clone was observed a few times. Other nucleotide sequences in the sample specify the same CDR3. The chain employs TRGV9 and TRGJ1 or TRGJ2. TCRdb is silent on the J gene; assignment here came from matching the DNA to germline. This CDR3 has 13 amino acids. With V trimmed by 1 base and J by 2 bases, 2 bases remained unmatched. Germline CDR1 and CDR2: GITISATS and ISYDGTV (reference sequence). CDR3: CALWEVHYYKKLF. CDR3 bases: TGTGCCTTGTGGGAGGTCCATTATTATAAGAAACTCTTT.

This clone has only a few counts. The chain combines TRGV2 with TRGJP2. Because TCRdb records no J gene, it was assigned here through a match of the DNA to germline. Germline CDR1 reads EGSNGY; CDR2 reads YDSYNSKV. The CDR3 covers 18 residues. The V segment lost 2 bases and the J segment 0 bases; nucleotides outside the gene matches: 12. The CDR3 loop reads CATWDERRGYSSDWIKTF. Here the CDR3 DNA reads TGTGCCACCTGGGACGAGCGGAGGGGATATAGTAGTGATTGGATCAAGACGTTT.

In regard to this clone: Given a much more abundant clone one base away, this may be a read error. Other DNA sequences in the sample encode the same CDR3. The gene calls are TRGV4 and TRGJ1 or TRGJ2. In the absence of a J gene in TCRdb, the DNA was matched to germline to assign it here. Germline V gene sequence: CDR1 EGSTGY, CDR2 YDSYTSSV. CDR3 size: 11 residues. The V gene end was trimmed by 1 base and the J gene end by 8 bases; junction bases not matched to a gene: 2. The CDR3 DNA reads as TGTGCCACCTGGGATGGCGATAAGAAACTCTTT. It encodes CATWDGDKKLF.

V and J are TRGV9 and TRGJP1. No J segment appears in TCRdb, so it was assigned here by matching the sequence to germline. Germline assignment: CDR1 GITISATS and CDR2 ISYDGTV (reference sequence). V lost 1 base and J lost 0; bases outside the gene matches: 11. The CDR3 is 18 amino acids. The CDR3: CALWEVGTRNTTGWFKIF. The DNA of the CDR3 is TGTGCCTTGTGGGAGGTAGGAACCCGAAATACCACTGGTTGGTTCAAGATATTT.

This chain links TRGV3 with TRGJ1 or TRGJ2. The J gene, missing from TCRdb, was assigned here through DNA to germline matching. The CDR3 has 12 residues. V was pared by 1 base and J by 5 bases, with 2 bases of the junction left unmatched. CDR1 and CDR2 from the germline V gene are VTNTFY and YDVSTARD (reference sequence). The CDR3 bases are TGTGCCACCTGGGACAGTAATTATAAGAAACTCTTT. Translation: CATWDSNYKKLF.

This chain uses TRGV9 with TRGJ1 or TRGJ2. The J gene is absent in TCRdb and was assigned here via DNA matching to germline. Germline CDR1 reads GITISATS; CDR2 reads ISYDGTV (reference sequence). V dropped 8 bases and J dropped 0; count of bases not matched to a gene: 1. This CDR3 contains 11 residues. The CDR3 reads CALLNYYKKLF. The DNA of the CDR3 is TGTGCCTTGTTGAATTATTATAAGAAACTCTTT.

A word on this clone: A much larger clone lies a single base off, so this may be a read error. The sample carries other DNA sequences with the same CDR3. The chain combines TRGV9 with TRGJ1 or TRGJ2. The J gene comes from matching the DNA to germline here; TCRdb lacks it. The CDR3 contains 12 residues. Trimming removed 0 bases from V and 7 bases from J; junction bases left unmatched: 3. Germline CDR1 GITISATS, CDR2 ISYDGTV (reference sequence). The CDR3 protein is CALWEVQYKKLF. The CDR3 DNA is TGTGCCTTGTGGGAGGTGCAGTATAAGAAACTCTTT.

About this clone itself: This may be a read error, as it is one base from a much larger clone. Other DNA sequences in the sample encode the same CDR3. The chain joins TRGV4 to TRGJ1 or TRGJ2. TCRdb lists no J gene, so it was determined here by aligning the DNA to germline. Germline V lookup: CDR1 EGSTGY, CDR2 YDSYTSSV. The CDR3 contains 13 residues. V was pared by 1 base and J by 1 base, with 1 base of the junction left unmatched. In nucleotides, the CDR3 is TGTGCCACCTGGGATGGTAATTATTATAAGAAACTCTTT. Amino acids: CATWDGNYYKKLF.

This chain connects TRGV9 to TRGJ1 or TRGJ2. Here the J gene was assigned by germline matching of the DNA, as TCRdb has none. CDR1 GITISATS and CDR2 ISYDGTV come from the germline V gene (reference sequence). CDR3 length equals 14 residues. The junction had 13 bases not matched to a gene; V was cut back by 5 bases and J by 6 bases. The CDR3 reads CALWASGLCYKKLF. As DNA, the CDR3 is TGTGCCTTGTGGGCCTCTGGATTATGTTATAAGAAACTCTTT.

TRGV9 is the V gene, and the J gene was not called. Germline CDR1 and CDR2: GITISATS and ISYDGTV (reference sequence). The CDR3 covers 10 residues. CDR3 sequence: CALRSHCKLF. For the CDR3, the DNA is TGTGCCTTAAGAAGCCACTGCAAACTCTTT.

This clone is a singleton in its sample. The chain carries TRGV4 and TRGJP2. The J gene was missing in TCRdb and was found by matching the end of the DNA to germline. This CDR3 region has 16 residues. The germline V gene encodes CDR1 EGSTGY and CDR2 YDSYTSSV. The ends lost 4 bases at V and 3 bases at J; junction bases unmatched: 11. The CDR3 is CATWEPSQGSDWIKTF. CDR3 DNA sequence: TGTGCCACCTGGGAGCCCAGCCAAGGTAGTGATTGGATCAAGACGTTT.

This clone was recorded once. This sequence joins TRGV2 and TRGJP1. The J gene, missing from TCRdb, was assigned here through DNA to germline matching. CDR1 and CDR2 (germline): EGSNGY, YDSYNSKV. Trimming removed 1 base from V and 10 bases from J; junction bases left unmatched: 0. The CDR3 runs to 11 residues. This CDR3 is CATWDGWFKIF. The CDR3 DNA reads as TGTGCCACCTGGGACGGTTGGTTCAAGATATTT.